These T cell receptor beta chains were read from a single sample in a study of T cell responses to AZD1222 COVID-19 vaccine. Repertoires were generated with immunoSEQ multiplex PCR, while TCRdb's copy carries only in-frame clones and drops some. Of 90,000 to 120,000 clones in the sample, 92% were seen once. Sequenced here: peripheral blood, sampled on day 0 of AZD1222 vaccination. These receptors originate from an adult in good health. Each CDR3 is given with its conserved first and last residue.

TRBJ1-4,TRBV4-2,CASSQDRVGGSGKLFF
TRBJ1-2,TRBV19,CASSTQLNGGYTF
TRBJ2-2,TRBV5-1,CASSLASSRNTGELFF
TRBJ1-2,TRBV7-2,CASSLVGTGGNGYTF
TRBJ1-1,TRBV11-3,CASSLGPDREAFF
TRBJ1-6,TRBV7-9,CASSLGVGGNSPLHF
TRBJ1-2,TRBV6-1,CASSERTGGGYTF
TRBJ2-5,TRBV19,CASSLRPGRETQYF
TRBJ2-7,TRBV18,CASSPPRTGGPGEQYF
TRBJ2-7,TRBV7-9,CASTTGAYEQYF
TRBJ2-7,TRBV19,CASSIGPVNYEQYF
TRBJ1-4,TRBV4-1,CASSQGVAPGTGGEKLFF
TRBJ1-2,TRBV19,CASSIGGGGVAGYTF
TRBJ1-5,TRBV19,CASSIDQDQPQHF
TRBJ1-2,TRBV5-1,CASSLSGQAVGYTF
TRBJ2-7,TRBV18,CASSESGPGIEQYF
TRBJ2-1,TRBV12-3/TRBV12-4,CASSLSGYNEQFF
TRBJ2-3,TRBV4-2,CASSPHRGRESDTQYF
TRBJ1-4,TRBV11-2,CASSRDRGAANEKLFF
TRBJ2-7,TRBV7-2,CASSGILSSYEQYF
TRBJ2-5,TRBV18,CASSPKVGETQYF
TRBJ1-1,TRBV10-3,CAIRDPIRLEAFF
TRBJ2-4,TRBV12-3/TRBV12-4,CASSSGSLGIQYF
TRBJ2-1,TRBV11-3,CASSPALYNEQFF